This TCR beta chain is drawn from a study of T cells after yellow fever vaccination. Study-wide results and limits: Once the booster was given, most primary-vaccination clones reappeared, at over 95% for CD4 and approximately 88% for CD8. Weaker overall, the secondary response nonetheless peaked faster (day 5 versus 15).

Trimming removed 0 bases from V and 5 bases from J, with 9 bases in between. CDR3 length: 15 residues. Germline CDR1 is SGHRS and CDR2 is YFSETQ. One entry per CDR3 protein, called by TCRdb with MiXCR from the 5' RACE reads. The sample lists roughly 120,000 distinct CDR3 sequences, 7.4% occurring once. The table lists this clonotype with many counts. Antigen: not known. This material consisted of CD4+ T cells sorted from PBMCs, taken 10 to 11 days after the first yellow fever vaccination. The source is a man between 18 and 29 years old who received the YFV17D yellow fever vaccine. The chain carries TRBV5-1 and TRBJ1-6, with no clear D. CDR3: CASSLDRAHNSPLHF. DNA for the CDR3: TGCGCCAGCAGCTTGGACCGGGCCCATAATTCACCCCTCCACTTT.